This TCR beta chain was found in a study of T-cell memory formation after mild COVID-19 (dated by TCRdb to the early 2020s). Notes on the research overall: TCR sequence clusters from the two donors were largely donor specific. Longitudinal TCRalpha and TCRbeta repertoire sequencing tracked T-cell clones expanding and contracting after mild COVID-19 in a couple of donors. The cohort was made up of two young adult volunteers, one female and one male, who were previously healthy.

In its sample, this clonotype was seen many times. It has no known antigen specificity. No much larger clonotype is one base removed from it; base qualities were not supplied. V trim: 4 bases; J trim: 8 bases; unmatched bases: 5. CDR1 and CDR2 (SGHRS, YFSETQ) derive from the germline V gene. The CDR3 has 12 amino acids, counting the end cysteine and phenylalanine. Only the CDR3 DNA stays, 36 bases, in frame from base 1. The instrument given in TCRdb is Illumina NovaSeq 6000. TCRalpha and TCRbeta cDNA libraries were built by 5'RACE with constant-segment primers, adding sample barcodes and unique molecular identifiers. Trizol reagent was used to extract RNA from every sample. Library amplification was performed in two PCR steps, and a second sample barcode and Illumina TruSeq adapters were introduced in the second step. Sequencing of the libraries was done on an Illumina NovaSeq, producing 2 x 150 bp paired-end reads. Processing in the source paper ran as follows. The reads were demultiplexed and collapsed into UMI-guided consensus sequences using migec v1.2.7. With mixcr v2.1.11, UMI consensuses were aligned to TRA and TRB V and J templates and assembled into clonotypes. A clonotype was counted as expanded or contracted only if both edgeR and NoisET called the change significant, with noise models trained on biological replicates. For edgeR calls, a false discovery rate-adjusted p below 0.01 and a log2 fold-change threshold of 1 were applied. PCA with hierarchical clustering of max-normalized trajectories of the 1000 most abundant clonotypes was used as exploratory dynamics analysis. Separately sequenced CD4+ and CD8+ repertoires were used to assign the CD4 or CD8 phenotype of responding clones. TCRdb reprocessing: public reads trimmed at Q25 with fastp, clones called with MiXCR, in-frame beta chains kept. CDR3 protein duplicates are merged, each entry listing the most common genes and DNA. TCRdb's processing, not the authors' own work, is the source of the V and J calls. The sample table contains 120,000 to 150,000 distinct CDR3 sequences; only one count was recorded for 6% to 7% of them. The biggest ten clones account for 2% to 2.5% of the sample.

Overall study outcomes, separate from this receptor: Clones contracting from day 15 to 85 had balanced CD4/CD8 phenotypes, while a second wave expanding from day 15 to 37 was biased towards CD4+. Only two mild cases were covered by the study, and larger cohorts that include severe cases with pre-infection samples were considered necessary. Some responding clones were detected in pre-infection memory, which suggested that pre-existing cross-reactive memory T cells had joined the SARS-CoV-2 response. Contracting CD4+ clones were located mainly in the CM and EM memory subsets, whereas CD8+ clones were found to be enriched in EMRA. Whether the second-wave clones peaking on day 37 were SARS-CoV-2 specific was not confirmed.

Ficoll-Paque density gradient centrifugation was the method used to isolate PBMCs. This receptor was identified in an adult woman who had mild COVID-19 (a few samples of this study predate the infection). The sample titles of this study are shuffled in the database, so cell type and time point are left out; the donor was told from shared clones. The V gene is TRBV5-1 and the J gene is TRBJ1-1; 7 bases in the middle match TRBD1. The sample was PBMCs or a T cell subset sorted from them (not recorded which). CDR3 protein: CASSPEGQEAFF. The sequence in DNA is TGCGCCAGCAGCCCAGAGGGACAGGAAGCTTTCTTT.